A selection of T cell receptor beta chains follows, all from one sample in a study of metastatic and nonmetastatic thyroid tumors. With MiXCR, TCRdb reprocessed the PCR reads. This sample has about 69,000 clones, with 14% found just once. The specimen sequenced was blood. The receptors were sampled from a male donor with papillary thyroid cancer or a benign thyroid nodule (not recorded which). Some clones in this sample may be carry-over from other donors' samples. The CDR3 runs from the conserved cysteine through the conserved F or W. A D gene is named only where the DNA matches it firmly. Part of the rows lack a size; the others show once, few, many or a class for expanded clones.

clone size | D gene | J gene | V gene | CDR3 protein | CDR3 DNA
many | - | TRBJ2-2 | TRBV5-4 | CASSLAQGKVPGELFF | TGTGCCAGCAGCTTGGCCCAGGGGAAAGTCCCCGGGGAGCTGTTTTTT
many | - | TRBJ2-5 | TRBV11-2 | CASSLTHTETQYF | TGTGCCAGCAGCTTAACCCACACAGAGACCCAGTACTTC
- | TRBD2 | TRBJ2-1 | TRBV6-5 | CARSQLDSGRSSYNEQFF | TGTGCCAGAAGCCAACTTGATAGCGGGCGAAGCTCCTACAATGAGCAGTTCTTC
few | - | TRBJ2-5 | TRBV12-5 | CASGSSDRVETQHF | TGTGCTAGTGGTTCATCAGATAGGGTAGAGACCCAGCACTTC
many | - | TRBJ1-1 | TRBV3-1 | CASSQGWQRNTEAFF | TGTGCCAGCAGCCAGGGGTGGCAGAGGAACACTGAAGCTTTCTTT
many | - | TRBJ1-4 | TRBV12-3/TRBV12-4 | CASSLVNEKLFF | TGTGCCAGCAGTTTAGTTAATGAAAAACTGTTTTTT
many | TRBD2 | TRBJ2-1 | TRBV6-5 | CASSYSTSGRAPFF | TGTGCCAGCAGTTACTCGACTAGCGGGAGGGCCCCGTTCTTC
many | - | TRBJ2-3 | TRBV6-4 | CASSDGPADTQYF | TGTGCCAGCAGTGACGGACCAGCAGATACGCAGTATTTT
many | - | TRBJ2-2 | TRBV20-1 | CSARDPTGNTGELFF | TGCAGTGCTAGAGATCCCACAGGGAACACCGGGGAGCTGTTTTTT
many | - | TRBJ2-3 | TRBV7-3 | CASSSGTSTDTQYF | TGTGCCAGCAGTTCCGGGACTAGCACAGATACGCAGTATTTT
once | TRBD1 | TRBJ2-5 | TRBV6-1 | CASSEDRGETQYF | TGTGCCAGCAGTGAGGACAGGGGAGAGACCCAGTACTTC
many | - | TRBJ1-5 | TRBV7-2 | CASSANRPNQPQHF | TGTGCCAGCAGCGCTAACAGGCCTAATCAGCCCCAGCATTTT
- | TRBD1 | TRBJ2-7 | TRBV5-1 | CASSVGQGGGLTHEQYF | TGCGCCAGCAGCGTTGGACAGGGGGGCGGCCTAACCCACGAGCAGTACTTC
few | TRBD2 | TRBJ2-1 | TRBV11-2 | CASSLVAGEKNEQFF | TGTGCCAGCAGCTTGGTAGCGGGAGAAAAGAATGAGCAGTTCTTC
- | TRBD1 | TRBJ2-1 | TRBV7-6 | CASSLDSGQLYNEQFF | TGTGCCAGCAGCTTAGACTCGGGACAGCTATACAATGAGCAGTTCTTC
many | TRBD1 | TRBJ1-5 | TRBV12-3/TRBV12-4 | CASQGQFSNQPQHF | TGTGCCAGCCAGGGACAGTTTAGCAATCAGCCCCAGCATTTT
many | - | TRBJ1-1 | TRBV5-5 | CASSLDMNTEAFF | TGTGCCAGCAGCTTGGATATGAACACTGAAGCTTTCTTT
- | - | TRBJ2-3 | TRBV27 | CASSQGRLDTQYF | TGTGCCAGCAGCCAGGGCCGTCTAGATACGCAGTATTTT
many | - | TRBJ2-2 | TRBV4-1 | CASTLEARGLTGELFF | TGCGCCAGCACCCTCGAGGCTCGGGGACTCACCGGGGAGCTGTTTTTT
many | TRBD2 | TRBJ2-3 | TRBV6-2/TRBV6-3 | CASRGLAGLTDTQYF | TGTGCCAGCAGGGGACTAGCGGGACTCACAGATACGCAGTATTTT
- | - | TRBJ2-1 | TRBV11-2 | CASSLDPLAPTYNEQFF | TGTGCCAGCAGCTTAGATCCCCTAGCCCCTACTTACAATGAGCAGTTCTTC
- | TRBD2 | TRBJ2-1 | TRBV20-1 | CSGPHPPGGREQFF | TGCAGTGGTCCCCATCCACCGGGGGGAAGGGAGCAGTTCTTC
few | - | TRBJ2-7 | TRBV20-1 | CSARRYSVGYEQYF | TGCAGTGCCCGAAGGTACAGCGTGGGGTACGAGCAGTACTTC
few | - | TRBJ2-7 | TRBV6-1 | CASRVKRGSYEQYF | TGTGCCAGCAGGGTCAAACGGGGCTCCTACGAGCAGTACTTC
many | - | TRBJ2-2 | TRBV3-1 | CASSHTGTGELFF | TGTGCCAGCAGCCATACAGGGACCGGGGAGCTGTTTTTT
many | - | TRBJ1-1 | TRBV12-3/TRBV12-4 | CASSLAPRGLRRSNTEAFF | TGTGCCAGCAGTTTAGCCCCCCGGGGACTACGACGGAGCAACACTGAAGCTTTCTTT
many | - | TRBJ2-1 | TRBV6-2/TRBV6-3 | CASSYRLSGVQFF | TGTGCCAGCAGTTACCGACTTTCGGGGGTGCAGTTCTTC